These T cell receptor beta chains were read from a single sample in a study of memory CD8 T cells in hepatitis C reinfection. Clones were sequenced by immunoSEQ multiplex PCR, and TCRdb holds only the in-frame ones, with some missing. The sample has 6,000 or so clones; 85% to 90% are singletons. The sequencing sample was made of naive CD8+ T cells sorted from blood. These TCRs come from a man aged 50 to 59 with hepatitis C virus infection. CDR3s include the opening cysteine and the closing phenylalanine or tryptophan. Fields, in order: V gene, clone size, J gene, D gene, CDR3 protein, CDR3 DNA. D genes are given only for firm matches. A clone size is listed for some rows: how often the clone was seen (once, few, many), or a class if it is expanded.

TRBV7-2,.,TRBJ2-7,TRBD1,CASSLTGSAYEQYF,TGTGCCAGCAGCTTGACAGGGTCGGCCTACGAGCAGTACTTC
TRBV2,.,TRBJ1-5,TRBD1,CASSERGQGNQPQHF,TGTGCCAGCAGTGAGAGGGGACAGGGCAATCAGCCCCAGCATTTT
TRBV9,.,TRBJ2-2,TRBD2,CASSTGTSGMNTGELFF,TGTGCCAGCAGCACCGGGACTAGCGGGATGAACACCGGGGAGCTGTTTTTT
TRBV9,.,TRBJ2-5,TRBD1,CASSVETGEETQYF,TGTGCCAGCAGCGTAGAAACAGGGGAAGAGACCCAGTACTTC
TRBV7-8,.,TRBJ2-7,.,CASSLGPGDGDEQYF,TGTGCCAGCAGCTTAGGCCCAGGGGATGGGGACGAGCAGTACTTC
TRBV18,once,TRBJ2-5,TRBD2,CASSPRLAGVQETQYF,TGTGCCAGCTCACCACGACTAGCGGGAGTCCAAGAGACCCAGTACTTC
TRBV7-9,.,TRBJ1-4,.,CASSLGQEANEKLFF,TGTGCCAGCAGCTTGGGGCAAGAAGCTAATGAAAAACTGTTTTTT
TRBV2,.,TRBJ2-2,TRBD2,CASSRQAGGNTGELFF,TGTGCCAGCAGTAGGCAAGCGGGAGGGAACACCGGGGAGCTGTTTTTT
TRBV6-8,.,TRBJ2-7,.,CASSYGPGYEQYF,TGTGCCAGCAGTTACGGCCCAGGGTACGAGCAGTACTTC
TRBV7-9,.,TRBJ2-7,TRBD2,CASSLPGLGTKDEQYF,TGTGCCAGCAGCTTACCCGGACTCGGGACTAAGGACGAGCAGTACTTC
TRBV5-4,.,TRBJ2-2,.,CASSLARDYTGELFF,TGTGCCAGCAGCTTGGCTCGGGACTACACCGGGGAGCTGTTTTTT
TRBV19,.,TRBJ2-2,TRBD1,CASSIMVGQGWTGELFF,TGTGCCAGTAGTATTATGGTGGGACAGGGGTGGACCGGGGAGCTGTTTTTT
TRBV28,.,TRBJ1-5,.,CASSFRYSNQPQHF,TGTGCCAGCAGTTTTCGGTATAGCAATCAGCCCCAGCATTTT
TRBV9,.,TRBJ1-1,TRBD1,CASSVEGTGKTEAFF,TGTGCCAGCAGCGTAGAAGGGACAGGGAAAACTGAAGCTTTCTTT
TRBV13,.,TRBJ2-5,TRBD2,CASSHRETSGLETQYF,TGTGCCAGCAGCCACAGGGAGACTAGCGGGTTAGAGACCCAGTACTTC
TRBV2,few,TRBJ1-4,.,CASTGQLTATNEKLFF,TGTGCCAGCACCGGACAGTTAACAGCAACTAATGAAAAACTGTTTTTT
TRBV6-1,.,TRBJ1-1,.,CASSAGNKMYTEAFF,TGTGCCAGCAGCGCGGGGAACAAAATGTACACTGAAGCTTTCTTT
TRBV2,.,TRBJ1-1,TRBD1,CATSRQGSTEAFF,TGTGCCACCTCAAGACAGGGGAGCACTGAAGCTTTCTTT
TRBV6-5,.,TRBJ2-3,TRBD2,CASTLSGRDTDTQYF,TGTGCCAGCACCCTTAGCGGGAGAGATACAGATACGCAGTATTTT
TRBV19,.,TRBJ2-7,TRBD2,CASSILLAGAYEQYF,TGTGCCAGTAGTATTTTACTCGCGGGGGCCTACGAGCAGTACTTC
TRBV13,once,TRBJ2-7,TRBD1,CASSITTGSDEQYF,TGTGCCAGCAGCATCACGACAGGGTCCGACGAGCAGTACTTC
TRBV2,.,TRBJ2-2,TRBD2,CASSGEAGEPGELFF,TGTGCCAGCAGTGGGGAAGCGGGAGAGCCCGGGGAGCTGTTTTTT
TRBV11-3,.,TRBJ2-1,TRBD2,CASSLDWLAGEGEQFF,TGTGCCAGCAGCTTAGATTGGCTAGCGGGAGAAGGTGAGCAGTTCTTC
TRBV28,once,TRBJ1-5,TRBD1,CASSFLQGVRDQPQHF,TGTGCCAGCAGTTTTTTGCAGGGGGTGAGGGATCAGCCCCAGCATTTT
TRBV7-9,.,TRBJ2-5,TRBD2,CASSLPSGRAGETQYF,TGTGCCAGCAGCTTACCTAGCGGGAGGGCCGGAGAGACCCAGTACTTC
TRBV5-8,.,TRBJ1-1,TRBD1,CASSLTGGFTEAFF,TGTGCCAGCAGCTTGACAGGGGGTTTCACTGAAGCTTTCTTT
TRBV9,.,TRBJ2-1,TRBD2,CASSVGEAGLYNEQFF,TGTGCCAGCAGCGTAGGGGAAGCGGGGCTCTACAATGAGCAGTTCTTC
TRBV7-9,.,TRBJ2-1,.,CASSLGLAYGNEQFF,TGTGCCAGCAGCCTAGGCCTCGCCTATGGCAATGAGCAGTTCTTC
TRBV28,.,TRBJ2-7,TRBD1,CASSLVLGTGRYEQYF,TGTGCCAGCAGTTTGGTCCTGGGGACAGGGAGGTACGAGCAGTACTTC
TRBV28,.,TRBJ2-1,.,CASSFPLRGTPSNEQFF,TGTGCCAGCAGTTTCCCCCTCAGGGGTACCCCCTCCAATGAGCAGTTCTTC
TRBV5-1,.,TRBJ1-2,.,CASREHREDNYGYTF,TGCGCTTCTCGGGAACACCGCGAGGATAACTATGGCTACACCTTC
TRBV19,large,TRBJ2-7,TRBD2,CASSITASGTYEQYF,TGTGCCAGTAGTATAACGGCTAGCGGGACCTACGAGCAGTACTTC
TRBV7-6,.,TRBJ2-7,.,CASSLVPQEEQYF,TGTGCCAGCAGCTTAGTTCCCCAGGAAGAGCAGTACTTC
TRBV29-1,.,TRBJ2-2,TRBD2,CSARYPTSENTGELFF,TGCAGCGCCAGATACCCTACTAGCGAGAACACCGGGGAGCTGTTTTTT
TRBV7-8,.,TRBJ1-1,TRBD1,CASSSGTGGSTEAFF,TGTGCCAGCAGCTCCGGGACAGGGGGATCCACTGAAGCTTTCTTT
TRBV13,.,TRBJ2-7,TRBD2,CASSPLAGGPRVEQYF,TGTGCCAGCAGCCCCTTAGCGGGAGGGCCCCGGGTCGAGCAGTACTTC
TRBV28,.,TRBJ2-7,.,CASSFLEYEQYF,TGTGCCAGCAGTTTTCTAGAATACGAGCAGTACTTC
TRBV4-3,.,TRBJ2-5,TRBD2,CASSHGASGQETQYF,TGCGCCAGCAGCCATGGGGCTAGCGGGCAAGAGACCCAGTACTTC
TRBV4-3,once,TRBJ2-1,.,CASSQDGYTTGANEQFF,TGCGCCAGCAGCCAAGATGGTTACACGACGGGTGCAAATGAGCAGTTCTTC
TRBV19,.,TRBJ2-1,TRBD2,CASRGREYNEQFF,TGTGCCAGTAGGGGGCGGGAGTACAATGAGCAGTTCTTC
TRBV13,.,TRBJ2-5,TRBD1,CASSNRGQETQYF,TGTGCCAGCAGCAACAGGGGGCAAGAGACCCAGTACTTC
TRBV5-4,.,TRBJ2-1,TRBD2,CASSFTSGSYNEQFF,TGTGCCAGCAGCTTTACTAGCGGTTCCTACAATGAGCAGTTCTTC
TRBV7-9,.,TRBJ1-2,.,CASSPSRSDYGYTF,TGTGCCAGCAGCCCTTCCAGGTCTGACTATGGCTACACCTTC
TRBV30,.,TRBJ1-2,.,CAWSEGHGYGYTF,TGTGCCTGGAGTGAGGGGCACGGCTATGGCTACACCTTC
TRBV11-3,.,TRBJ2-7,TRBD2,CASSPGGGYTYEQYF,TGTGCCAGCAGCCCCGGGGGAGGGTATACCTACGAGCAGTACTTC
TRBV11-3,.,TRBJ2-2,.,CASMAGANTGELFF,TGTGCCAGCATGGCAGGCGCGAACACCGGGGAGCTGTTTTTT
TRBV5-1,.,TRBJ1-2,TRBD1,CASSLDRGTNYGYTF,TGCGCCAGCAGCTTGGACAGGGGGACTAACTATGGCTACACCTTC
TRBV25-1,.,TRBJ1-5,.,CASSETGGGQPQHF,TGTGCCAGCAGTGAAACTGGGGGCGGTCAGCCCCAGCATTTT
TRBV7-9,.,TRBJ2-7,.,CASSRKDSYYEQYF,TGTGCCAGCAGCCGTAAGGACAGTTACTACGAGCAGTACTTC
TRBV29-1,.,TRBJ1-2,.,CSAVQGGGYTF,TGCAGCGCCGTACAGGGAGGGGGCTACACCTTC
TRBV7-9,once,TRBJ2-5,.,CATAYGLRAETQYF,TGTGCCACGGCTTACGGTCTCAGGGCAGAGACCCAGTACTTC
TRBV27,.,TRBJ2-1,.,CASSFRNNEQFF,TGTGCCAGCAGTTTCCGTAACAATGAGCAGTTCTTC
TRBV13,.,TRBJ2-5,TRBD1,CASSLGTGETQYF,TGTGCCAGCAGCCTCGGGACAGGGGAGACCCAGTACTTC
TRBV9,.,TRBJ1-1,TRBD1,CASSHIEGGQSEAFF,TGTGCCAGCAGCCACATAGAAGGGGGACAGTCTGAAGCTTTCTTT